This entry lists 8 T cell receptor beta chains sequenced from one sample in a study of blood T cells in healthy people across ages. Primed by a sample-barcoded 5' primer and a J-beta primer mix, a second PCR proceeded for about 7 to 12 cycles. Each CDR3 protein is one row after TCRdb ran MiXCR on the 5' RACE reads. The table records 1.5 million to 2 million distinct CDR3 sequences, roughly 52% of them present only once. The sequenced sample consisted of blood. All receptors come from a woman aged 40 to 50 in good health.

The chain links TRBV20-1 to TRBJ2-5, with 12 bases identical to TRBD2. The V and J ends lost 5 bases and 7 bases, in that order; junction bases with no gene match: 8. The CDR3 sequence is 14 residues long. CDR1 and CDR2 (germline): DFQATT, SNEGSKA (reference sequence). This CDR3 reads CSASLAGGQATQYF. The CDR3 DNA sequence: TGCAGTGCTTCCCTAGCGGGGGGGCAGGCGACCCAGTACTTC.

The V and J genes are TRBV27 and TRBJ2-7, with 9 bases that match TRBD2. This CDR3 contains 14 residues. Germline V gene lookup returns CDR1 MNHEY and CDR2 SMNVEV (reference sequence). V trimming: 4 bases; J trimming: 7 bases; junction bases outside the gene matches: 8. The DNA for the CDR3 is TGTGCCAGCAGTTCGCGGGGGGGGCTTCGGGAGCAGTACTTC. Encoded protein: CASSSRGGLREQYF.

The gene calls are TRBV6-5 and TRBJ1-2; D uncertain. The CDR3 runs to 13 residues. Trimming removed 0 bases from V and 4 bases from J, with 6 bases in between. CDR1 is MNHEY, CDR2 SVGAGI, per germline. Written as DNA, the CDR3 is TGTGCCAGCAGTTACTCAGTGGCCTATGGCTACACCTTC. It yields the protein CASSYSVAYGYTF.

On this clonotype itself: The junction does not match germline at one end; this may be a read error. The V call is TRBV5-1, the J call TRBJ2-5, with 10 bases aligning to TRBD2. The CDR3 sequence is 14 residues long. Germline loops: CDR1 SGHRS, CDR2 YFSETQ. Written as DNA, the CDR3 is TGCGTCAGCATTTCTAGCGGGGGTGCGAGGACCCAGTACTTC. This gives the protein CVSISSGGARTQYF.

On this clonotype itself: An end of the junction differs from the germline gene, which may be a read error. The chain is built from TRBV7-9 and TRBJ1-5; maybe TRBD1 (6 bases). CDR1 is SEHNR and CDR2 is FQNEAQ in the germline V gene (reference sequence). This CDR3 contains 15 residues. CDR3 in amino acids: CSSSPAGVSNQPQHF. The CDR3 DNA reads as TGTTCCAGCAGCCCGGCAGGGGTAAGCAATCAGCCCCAGCATTTT.

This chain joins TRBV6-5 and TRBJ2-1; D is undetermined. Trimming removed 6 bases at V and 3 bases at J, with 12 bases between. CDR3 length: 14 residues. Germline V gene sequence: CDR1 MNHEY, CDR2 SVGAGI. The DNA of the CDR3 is TGTGCCAGCAGATCTATCGTGGTCTACAATGAGCAGTTCTTC. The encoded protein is CASRSIVVYNEQFF.

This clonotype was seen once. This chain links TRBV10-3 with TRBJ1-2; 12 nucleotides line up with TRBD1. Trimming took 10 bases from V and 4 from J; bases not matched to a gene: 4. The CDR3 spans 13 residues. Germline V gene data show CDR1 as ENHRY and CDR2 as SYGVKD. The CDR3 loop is CATGTGGAYGYTF. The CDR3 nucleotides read TGTGCCACCGGGACAGGGGGCGCCTATGGCTACACCTTC.

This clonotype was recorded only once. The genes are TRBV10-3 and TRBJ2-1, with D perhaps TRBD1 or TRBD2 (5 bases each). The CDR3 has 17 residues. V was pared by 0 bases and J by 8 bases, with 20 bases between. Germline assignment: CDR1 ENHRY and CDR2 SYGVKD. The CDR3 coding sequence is TGTGCCATCAGTGAGTCGATCGTTGGACAAAACGGGGATGAGCAGTTCTTC. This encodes CAISESIVGQNGDEQFF.